This section outlines one TCR beta chain sequence together with its context. This clone has a handful of counts. No antigen is known for it. The record has no base qualities; no much larger clone is one base away. This entry belongs to a study of blood T cell repertoires in COVID-19 (dated by TCRdb to the early 2020s). Study-level background: Samples covering the acute and convalescent phases of COVID-19 were provided by collaborators in the United States, Italy and Spain. Where available, HLA class I and class II types were obtained from metadata supplied by the sample provider rather than from assay-based typing. Nearly every sample came with metadata listing a de-identified subject ID, COVID-19 status, age in years and sex. The repertoires were released in a freely available public database intended as a resource for research on the immune response to SARS-CoV-2. Subjects who had been exposed to COVID-19, were actively infected with it, or had recovered from it provided the deeply sampled blood TCRbeta repertoires that made up the dataset. The material from the prospective study consisted of cDNA or gDNA derived from T cells, B-cell-depleted T cells, or PBMCs. Samples were obtained from the ongoing ImmuneRACE study (first 160 participants) and from 1,000 to 1,500 subjects provided by 6 global collaborators.

Unmatched junction bases come to 11, with V trimmed by 5 bases and J by 9 bases. Sequences MNHEY (CDR1) and SVGAGI (CDR2) are obtained from the germline V gene. There are 14 amino acids in the CDR3, from cysteine to phenylalanine inclusive. The entry retains the CDR3 DNA only, 42 bases that are in frame from base 1. The immunoSEQ Assay, a bias-controlled multiplex PCR, was used to amplify TCRbeta CDR3 regions from genomic DNA. The paper's processing steps were these. Within the assay, amplification of reference gene primers was used to estimate how many nucleated cells each sample contained. To quantify the absolute abundance of each unique TCRbeta CDR3 rearrangement, sequence reads were collapsed and filtered. For each sample, productive Simpson clonality was calculated as the square root of Simpson's diversity index over productive rearrangements. Entries here come from immuneACCESS through TCRdb and include only in-frame sequences with V and J called. Some clones fail to appear in such tables; in the studies checked, an unresolved V gene covers under half of the shortfall, and the cause of the remainder is unknown. D and trimming come from the DNA, and the V and J calls and clone size come from that table. The sample has under 200,000 clones on record, about 74% of them singletons. Of the sample, 7% to 9% falls within the top ten clones.

General findings and caveats noted by the study authors: How much clinical and demographic metadata was included differed by source and by participant, and the metadata was provided uncurated.

The collaborating institutions used their own protocols to collect whole blood in K2EDTA tubes. Collaborator samples were shipped for TCRbeta analysis as frozen whole blood, isolated PBMCs, or DNA extracted from either sample type. The sequence links TRBV6-5 to TRBJ1-1, and 8 junction bases match TRBD1. Sequenced material: peripheral blood. This receptor was taken from a man between 60 and 75 years old with acute or convalescent COVID-19. The nucleotides read TGTGCCAGCAGTCCCGACAGGGGCCCAGAGAAAGCTTTCTTT. Its amino acids are CASSPDRGPEKAFF.